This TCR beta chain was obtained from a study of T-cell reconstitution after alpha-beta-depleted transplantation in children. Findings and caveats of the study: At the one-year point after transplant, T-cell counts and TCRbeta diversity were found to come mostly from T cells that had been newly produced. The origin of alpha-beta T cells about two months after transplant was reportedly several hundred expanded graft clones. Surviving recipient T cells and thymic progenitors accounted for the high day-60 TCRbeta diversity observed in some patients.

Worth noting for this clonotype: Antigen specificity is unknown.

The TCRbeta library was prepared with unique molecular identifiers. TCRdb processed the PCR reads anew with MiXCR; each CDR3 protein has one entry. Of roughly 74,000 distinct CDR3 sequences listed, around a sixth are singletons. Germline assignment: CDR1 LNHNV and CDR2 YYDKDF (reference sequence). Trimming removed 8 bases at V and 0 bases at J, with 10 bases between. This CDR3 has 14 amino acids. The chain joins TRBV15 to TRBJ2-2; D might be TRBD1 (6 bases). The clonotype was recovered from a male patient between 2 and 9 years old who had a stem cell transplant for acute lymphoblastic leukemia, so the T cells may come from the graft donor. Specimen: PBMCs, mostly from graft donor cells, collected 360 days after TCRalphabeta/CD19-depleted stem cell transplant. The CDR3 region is CATQGHANTGELFF. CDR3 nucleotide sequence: TGTGCCACCCAGGGACACGCGAACACCGGGGAGCTGTTTTTT.